The sample holds a few counts of the clone carrying this TCR beta chain. This sample is drawn from a study of control samples from healthy donors and cancer patients. Clones were read by immunoSEQ multiplex PCR, and TCRdb kept only the in-frame ones, dropping some. The top ten hold 25% to 35% of the sample, which has around 75,000 clones, around 82% seen once. The V end lost 4 bases, the J end lost 4 bases, and 19 bases lay between the germline ends. The CDR3 has 16 amino acids. Germline V gene lookup returns CDR1 MNHEY and CDR2 SMNVEV (reference sequence). The receptor was derived from a man aged 45-60 years in good health. Sequencing was carried out using blood. The chain has TRBV27 and TRBJ1-2; tentatively, D is TRBD1 (6 bases). The CDR3 here is CASSSTRRTAPYGYTF. In DNA form, the CDR3 reads TGTGCCAGCAGTTCCACCCGGAGGACAGCCCCCTATGGCTACACCTTC.